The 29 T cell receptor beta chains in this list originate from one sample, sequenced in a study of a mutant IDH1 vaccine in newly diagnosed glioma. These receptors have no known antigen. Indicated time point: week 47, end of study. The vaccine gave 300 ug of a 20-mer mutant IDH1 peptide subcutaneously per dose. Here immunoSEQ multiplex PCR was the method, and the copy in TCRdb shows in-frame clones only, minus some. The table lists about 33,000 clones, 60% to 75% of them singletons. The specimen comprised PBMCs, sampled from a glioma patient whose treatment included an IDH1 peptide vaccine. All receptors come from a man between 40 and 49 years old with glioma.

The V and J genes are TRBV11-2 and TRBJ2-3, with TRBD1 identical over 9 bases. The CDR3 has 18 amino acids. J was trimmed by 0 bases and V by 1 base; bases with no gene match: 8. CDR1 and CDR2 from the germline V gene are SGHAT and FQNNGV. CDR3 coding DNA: TGTGCCAGCAGCTTAGTATGGTTAGGGACAGGGAGCACAGATACGCAGTATTTT. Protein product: CASSLVWLGTGSTDTQYF.

This CDR3 is CASSLDGGAAVETQYF. The CDR3 DNA is TGTGCCAGCAGCTTAGATGGGGGAGCGGCCGTGGAGACCCAGTACTTC. This chain uses TRBV7-6 with TRBJ2-5; D possibly uses TRBD1 or TRBD2 (5 bases each). The CDR3 spans 16 residues. The germline V gene has CDR1 SGHVS and CDR2 FNYEAQ. V dropped 1 base and J dropped 5 bases, with 17 bases sitting between them.

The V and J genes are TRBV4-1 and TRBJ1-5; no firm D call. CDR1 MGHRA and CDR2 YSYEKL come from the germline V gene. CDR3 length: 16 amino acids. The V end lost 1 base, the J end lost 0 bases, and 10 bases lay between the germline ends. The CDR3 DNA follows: TGCGCCAGCAGCCAAGGAAGAGCGTATAGCAATCAGCCCCAGCATTTT. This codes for CASSQGRAYSNQPQHF.

CDR3 residues: CASSRADSGANVLTF. DNA for the CDR3: TGTGCCAGCAGCCGCGCTGACTCTGGGGCCAACGTCCTGACTTTC. The rearrangement joins TRBV13 to TRBJ2-6; no reliable D call. This CDR3 spans 15 amino acids. Trimming stripped 5 bases from V and 0 bases from J, with 8 bases between. Germline V gene lookup returns CDR1 PRHDT and CDR2 FYEKMQ (reference sequence).

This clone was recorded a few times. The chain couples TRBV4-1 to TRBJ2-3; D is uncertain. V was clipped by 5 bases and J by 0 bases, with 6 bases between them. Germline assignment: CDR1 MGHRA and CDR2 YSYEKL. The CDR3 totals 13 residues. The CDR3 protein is CASSVQSTDTQYF. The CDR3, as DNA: TGCGCCAGCAGCGTACAGAGCACAGATACGCAGTATTTT.

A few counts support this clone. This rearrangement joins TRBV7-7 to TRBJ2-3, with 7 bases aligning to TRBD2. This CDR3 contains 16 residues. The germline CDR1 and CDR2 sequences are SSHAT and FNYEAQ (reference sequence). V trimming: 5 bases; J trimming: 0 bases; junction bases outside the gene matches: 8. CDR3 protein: CASSPGGFPSTDTQYF. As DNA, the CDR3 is TGTGCCAGCAGCCCCGGGGGGTTTCCTAGCACAGATACGCAGTATTTT.

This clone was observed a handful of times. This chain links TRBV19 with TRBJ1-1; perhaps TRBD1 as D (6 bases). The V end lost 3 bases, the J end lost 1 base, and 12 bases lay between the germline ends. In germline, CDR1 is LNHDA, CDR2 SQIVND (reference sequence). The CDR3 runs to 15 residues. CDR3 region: CASSMQGTGNTEAFF. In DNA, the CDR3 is TGTGCCAGTAGTATGCAGGGGACGGGGAACACTGAAGCTTTCTTT.

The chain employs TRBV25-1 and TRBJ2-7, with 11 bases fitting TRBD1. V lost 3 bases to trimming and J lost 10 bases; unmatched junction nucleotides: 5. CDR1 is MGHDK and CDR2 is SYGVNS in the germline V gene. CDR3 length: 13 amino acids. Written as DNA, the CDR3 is TGTGCCAGCAGTGACCTCGGACAGGGGGCCCAGTACGTC. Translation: CASSDLGQGAQYV.

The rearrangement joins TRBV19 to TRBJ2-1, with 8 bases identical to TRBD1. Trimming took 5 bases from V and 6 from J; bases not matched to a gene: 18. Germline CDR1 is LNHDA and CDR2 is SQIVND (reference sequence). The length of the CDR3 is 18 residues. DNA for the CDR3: TGTGCCAGTAGTCCCACCCGAGGGGCAGGGGGCTTGGGCAATGAGCAGTTCTTC. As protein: CASSPTRGAGGLGNEQFF.

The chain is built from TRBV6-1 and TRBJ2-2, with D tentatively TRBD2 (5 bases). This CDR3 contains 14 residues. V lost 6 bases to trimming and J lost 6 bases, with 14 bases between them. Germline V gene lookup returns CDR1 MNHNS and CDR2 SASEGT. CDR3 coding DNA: TGTGCCAGCAGAGCCCTATCGGAGGCCGGGGAGCTGTTTTTT. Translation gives CASRALSEAGELFF.

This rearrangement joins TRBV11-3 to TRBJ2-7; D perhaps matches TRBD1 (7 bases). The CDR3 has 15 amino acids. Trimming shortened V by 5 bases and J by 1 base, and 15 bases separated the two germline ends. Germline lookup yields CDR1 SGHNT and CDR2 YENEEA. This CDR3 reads CASSLGGTESYEQYV. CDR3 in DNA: TGTGCCAGCAGCCTCGGAGGGACAGAATCCTACGAGCAGTACGTC.

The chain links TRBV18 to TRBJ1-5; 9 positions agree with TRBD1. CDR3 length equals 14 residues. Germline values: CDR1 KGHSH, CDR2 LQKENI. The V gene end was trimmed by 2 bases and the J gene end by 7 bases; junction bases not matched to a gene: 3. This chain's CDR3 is CASSPGQGPQPQHF. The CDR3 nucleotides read TGTGCCAGCTCACCAGGACAGGGGCCGCAGCCCCAGCATTTT.

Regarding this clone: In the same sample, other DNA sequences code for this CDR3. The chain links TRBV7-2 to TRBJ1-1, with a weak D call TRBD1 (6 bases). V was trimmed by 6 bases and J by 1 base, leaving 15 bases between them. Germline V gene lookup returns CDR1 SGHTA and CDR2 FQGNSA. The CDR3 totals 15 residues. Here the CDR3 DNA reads TGTGCCAGCAGTTCACAGGGCGGAGGGAACACTGAAGCTTTCTTT. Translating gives CASSSQGGGNTEAFF.

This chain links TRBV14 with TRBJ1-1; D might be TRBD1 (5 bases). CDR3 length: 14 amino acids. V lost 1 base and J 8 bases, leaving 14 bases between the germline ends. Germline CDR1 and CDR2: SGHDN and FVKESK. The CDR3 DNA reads TGTGCCAGCAGCCAAGCGGGGGGATGGGGCGAAGCTTTCTTT. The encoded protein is CASSQAGGWGEAFF.

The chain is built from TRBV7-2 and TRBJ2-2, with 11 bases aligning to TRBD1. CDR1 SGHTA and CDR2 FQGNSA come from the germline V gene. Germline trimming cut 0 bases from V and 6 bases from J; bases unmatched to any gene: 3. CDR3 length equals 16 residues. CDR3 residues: CASSLAMGQGAGELFF. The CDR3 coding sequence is TGTGCCAGCAGCTTAGCGATGGGACAGGGGGCCGGGGAGCTGTTTTTT.

CDR3 bases: TGTGCCAGTAGTATGACTTCCTCCGCTAGGAATGAGCAGTTCTTC. This codes for CASSMTSSARNEQFF. The genes are TRBV19 and TRBJ2-1; D is undetermined. Germline CDR1 and CDR2: LNHDA and SQIVND (reference sequence). The CDR3 is 15 amino acids. The V end lost 3 bases, the J end lost 7 bases, and 16 bases lay between the germline ends.

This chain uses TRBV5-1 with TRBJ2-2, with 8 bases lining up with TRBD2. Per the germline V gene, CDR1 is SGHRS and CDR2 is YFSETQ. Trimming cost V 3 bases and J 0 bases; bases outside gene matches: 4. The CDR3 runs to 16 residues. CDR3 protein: CASSYRLATNTGELFF. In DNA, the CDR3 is TGCGCCAGCAGCTATCGACTAGCGACGAACACCGGGGAGCTGTTTTTT.

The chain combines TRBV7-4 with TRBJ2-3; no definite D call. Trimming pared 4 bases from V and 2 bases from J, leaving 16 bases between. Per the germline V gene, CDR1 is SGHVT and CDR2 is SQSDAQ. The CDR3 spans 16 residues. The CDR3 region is CASSSKAQALTDTQYF. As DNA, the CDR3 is TGTGCCAGCAGCTCTAAGGCCCAAGCCCTCACAGATACGCAGTATTTT. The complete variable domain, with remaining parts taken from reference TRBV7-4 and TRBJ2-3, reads GAGVSQSPRYKVAKRGRDVALRCDSISGHVTLYWYRQTLGQGSEVLTYSQSDAQRDKSGRPSGRFSAERPERSVSTLKIQRTEQGDSAVYLCASSSKAQALTDTQYFGPGTRLTVL.

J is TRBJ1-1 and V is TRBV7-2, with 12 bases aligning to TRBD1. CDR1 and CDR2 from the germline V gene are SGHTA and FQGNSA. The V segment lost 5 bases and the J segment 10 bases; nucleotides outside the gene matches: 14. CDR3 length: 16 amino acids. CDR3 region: CASSASRDRGRSSAFF. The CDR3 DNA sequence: TGTGCCAGCAGCGCTTCCCGGGACAGGGGGCGTTCGTCAGCTTTCTTT.

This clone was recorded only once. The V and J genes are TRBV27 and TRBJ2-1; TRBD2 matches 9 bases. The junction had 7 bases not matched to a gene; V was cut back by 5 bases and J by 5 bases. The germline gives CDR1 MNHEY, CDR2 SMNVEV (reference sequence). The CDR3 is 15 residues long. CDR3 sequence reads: CASSPIAGVHNEQFF. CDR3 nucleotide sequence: TGTGCCAGCAGTCCAATAGCGGGAGTTCACAATGAGCAGTTCTTC.

The CDR3 loop reads CASSTSRTSGTVGEQFF. The CDR3 nucleotides are TGTGCCAGTAGTACGAGCCGGACTAGCGGGACCGTCGGTGAGCAGTTCTTC. The genes are TRBV19 and TRBJ2-1; 12 bases agree with TRBD2. Germline-derived CDR1 and CDR2 are LNHDA and SQIVND (reference sequence). J lost 9 bases, V lost 4 bases, and 13 bases had no gene match. CDR3 length: 17 amino acids. The entire variable domain, with the rest obtained from reference TRBV19 and TRBJ2-1, is as follows: DGGITQSPKYLFRKEGQNVTLSCEQNLNHDAMYWYRQDPGQGLRLIYYSQIVNDFQKGDIAEGYSVSREKKESFPLTVTSAQKNPTAFYLCASSTSRTSGTVGEQFFGPGTRLTVL.

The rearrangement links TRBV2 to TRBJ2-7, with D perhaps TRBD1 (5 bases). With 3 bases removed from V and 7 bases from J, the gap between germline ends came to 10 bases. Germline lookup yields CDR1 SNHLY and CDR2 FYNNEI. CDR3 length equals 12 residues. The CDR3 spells CASSEIRQEQYV. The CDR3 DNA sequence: TGTGCCAGCAGTGAGATTAGACAGGAGCAGTACGTC.

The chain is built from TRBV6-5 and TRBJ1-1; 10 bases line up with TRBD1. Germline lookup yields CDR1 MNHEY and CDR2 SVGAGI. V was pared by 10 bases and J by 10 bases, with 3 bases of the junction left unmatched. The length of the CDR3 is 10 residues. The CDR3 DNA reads TGTGCCACCGGGACAGGGGTAGCTTTCTTT. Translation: CATGTGVAFF.

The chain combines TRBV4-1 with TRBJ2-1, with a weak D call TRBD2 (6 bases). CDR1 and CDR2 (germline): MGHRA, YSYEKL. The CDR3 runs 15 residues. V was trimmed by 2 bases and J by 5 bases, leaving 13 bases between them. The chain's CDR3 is CASSQSGLNHNEQFF. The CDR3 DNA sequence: TGCGCCAGCAGCCAAAGCGGGCTGAACCACAATGAGCAGTTCTTC.

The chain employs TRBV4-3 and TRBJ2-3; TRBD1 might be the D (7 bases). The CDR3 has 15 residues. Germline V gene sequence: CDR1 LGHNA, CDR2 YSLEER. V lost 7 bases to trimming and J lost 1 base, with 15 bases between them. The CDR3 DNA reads TGCGCCAGCACCCAGGGGGGCGGGGGCACAGATACGCAGTATTTT. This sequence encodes CASTQGGGGTDTQYF.

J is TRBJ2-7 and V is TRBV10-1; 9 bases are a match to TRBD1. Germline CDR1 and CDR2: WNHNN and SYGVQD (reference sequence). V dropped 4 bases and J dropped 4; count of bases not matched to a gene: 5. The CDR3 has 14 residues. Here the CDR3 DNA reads TGCGCCAGCAGTGGGCCGGGACAGGGTTACGAGCAGTACTTC. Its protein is CASSGPGQGYEQYF.

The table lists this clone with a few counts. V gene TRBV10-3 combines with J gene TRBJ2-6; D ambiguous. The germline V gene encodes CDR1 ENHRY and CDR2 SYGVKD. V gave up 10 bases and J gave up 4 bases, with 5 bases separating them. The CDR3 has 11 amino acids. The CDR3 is CATNGANVLTF. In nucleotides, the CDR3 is TGTGCCACGAACGGGGCCAACGTCCTGACTTTC.

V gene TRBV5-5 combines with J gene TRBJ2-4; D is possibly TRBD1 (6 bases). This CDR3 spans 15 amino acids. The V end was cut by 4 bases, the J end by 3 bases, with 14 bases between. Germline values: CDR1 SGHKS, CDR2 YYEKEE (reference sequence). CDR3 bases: TGTGCCAGCAGCCTTATGATAGGGGGCAAAAACATTCAGTACTTC. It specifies CASSLMIGGKNIQYF.

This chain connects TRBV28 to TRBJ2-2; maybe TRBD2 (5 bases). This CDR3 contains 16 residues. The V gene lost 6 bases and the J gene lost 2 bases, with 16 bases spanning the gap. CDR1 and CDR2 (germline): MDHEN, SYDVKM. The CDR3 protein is CASRSGFQRNTGELFF. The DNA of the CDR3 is TGTGCCAGCAGGTCGGGGTTCCAACGAAACACCGGGGAGCTGTTTTTT. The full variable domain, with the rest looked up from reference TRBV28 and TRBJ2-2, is DVKVTQSSRYLVKRTGEKVFLECVQDMDHENMFWYRQDPGLGLRLIYFSYDVKMKEKGDIPEGYSVSREKKERFSLILESASTNQTSMYLCASRSGFQRNTGELFFGEGSRLTVL.